This TCR beta chain was captured by sequencing in a study of response to subunit inactivated influenza vaccine. This clonotype was seen only a few times. The antigen remains undetermined. TCRdb independently ran MiXCR on the RT-PCR reads; one entry per CDR3 protein. The table includes 160,000 or so distinct CDR3 sequences, roughly 11% detected once. Germline lookup yields CDR1 MNHEY and CDR2 SVGEGT. The CDR3 has 16 amino acids. J was trimmed by 3 bases and V by 4 bases; bases with no gene match: 11. General study results and limits: Only a handful of new T cells, the authors suggested, are recruited with each seasonal influenza vaccination.

The genes are TRBV6-2 or TRBV6-3 and TRBJ2-7, with 8 bases lining up with TRBD1. Sequenced here: non-naive T cells sorted from PBMCs, sampled 45 days after vaccination. The TCR originated in a man in his fifties or sixties who received an inactivated influenza vaccine. Written as DNA, the CDR3 is TGTGCCAGCAGTTGGAGATCGGACAGGGAGAACTACGAGCAGTACTTC. It translates to CASSWRSDRENYEQYF.